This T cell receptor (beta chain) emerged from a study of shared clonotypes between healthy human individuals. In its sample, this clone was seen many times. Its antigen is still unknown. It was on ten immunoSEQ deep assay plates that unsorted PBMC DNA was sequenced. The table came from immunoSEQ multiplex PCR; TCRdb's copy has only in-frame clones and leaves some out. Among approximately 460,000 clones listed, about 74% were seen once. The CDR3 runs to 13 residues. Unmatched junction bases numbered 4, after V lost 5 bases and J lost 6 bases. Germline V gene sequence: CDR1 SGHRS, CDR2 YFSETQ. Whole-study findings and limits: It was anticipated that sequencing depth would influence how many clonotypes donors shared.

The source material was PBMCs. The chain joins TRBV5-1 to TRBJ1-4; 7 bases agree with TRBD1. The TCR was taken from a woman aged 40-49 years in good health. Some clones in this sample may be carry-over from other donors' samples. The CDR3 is CASRDGTDEKLFF. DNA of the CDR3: TGCGCCAGCAGGGACGGGACAGATGAAAAACTGTTTTTT. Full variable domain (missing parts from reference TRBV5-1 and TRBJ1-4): KAGVTQTPRYLIKTRGQQVTLSCSPISGHRSVSWYQQTPGQGLQFLFEYFSETQRNKGNFPGRFSGRQFSNSRSEMNVSTLELGDSALYLCASRDGTDEKLFFGSGTQLSVL.